Below are 15 T cell receptor beta chains sequenced from a single sample in a study of memory CD4+ T cells and cytomegalovirus serostatus. Repertoires were generated with immunoSEQ multiplex PCR, while TCRdb's copy carries only in-frame clones and drops some. The sample holds about 45,000 clones; 76% are singletons and the top ten take 1.5% to 2.5%. Single viable CD3+CD4+CD8-CD45RO+ cells were sorted as the memory CD4+ T cells. The sample was memory CD4+ T cells from blood. These receptors came from an adult in good health and CMV-seronegative.

The chain couples TRBV6-1 to TRBJ1-5; 7 bases align to TRBD1. The CDR3 spans 15 residues. Per the germline V gene, CDR1 is MNHNS and CDR2 is SASEGT. With V trimmed by 2 bases and J by 7 bases, 8 bases remained unmatched. CDR3 DNA sequence: TGTGCCAGCAGTGAATTCGGCAGAGGGGGCCAGCCCCAGCATTTT. This translates into CASSEFGRGGQPQHF.

V usage is TRBV11-2 and J usage is TRBJ2-7; D not resolved. V was trimmed by 1 base and J by 0 bases, leaving 10 bases between them. This CDR3 region has 15 residues. The V gene's germline CDR1 is SGHAT and CDR2 FQNNGV. This CDR3 reads CASSLGLSSSYEQYF. DNA for the CDR3: TGTGCCAGCAGCTTAGGACTTAGTAGCTCCTACGAGCAGTACTTC.

The chain couples TRBV19 to TRBJ1-2; possible D gene TRBD1, 6 bases. The V gene's germline CDR1 is LNHDA and CDR2 SQIVND (reference sequence). The length of the CDR3 is 13 residues. Trimming removed 3 bases at V and 5 bases at J, with 10 bases between. The CDR3 DNA sequence: TGTGCCAGTAGTATCGGCCAGGGGTATGGCTACACCTTC. Translation gives CASSIGQGYGYTF. Drawing the rest from reference TRBV19 and TRBJ1-2, the complete variable domain is DGGITQSPKYLFRKEGQNVTLSCEQNLNHDAMYWYRQDPGQGLRLIYYSQIVNDFQKGDIAEGYSVSREKKESFPLTVTSAQKNPTAFYLCASSIGQGYGYTFGSGTRLTVV.

V usage is TRBV9 and J usage is TRBJ1-3; D possibly corresponds to TRBD1 (5 bases). With 2 bases removed from V and 3 bases from J, the gap between germline ends came to 12 bases. Germline V gene data show CDR1 as SGDLS and CDR2 as YYNGEE. The CDR3 is 15 amino acids. The CDR3 region is CASSVNSGSGNTIYF. The CDR3, as DNA: TGTGCCAGCAGCGTGAATTCAGGGAGTGGAAACACCATATATTTT.

The genes are TRBV5-6 and TRBJ2-3; 7 nucleotides align to TRBD2. The germline V gene has CDR1 SGHDT and CDR2 YYEEEE. With 4 bases clipped from V and 2 bases from J, the junction kept 7 bases outside the gene matches. The CDR3 has 15 amino acids. Here the CDR3 reads CASSRRGGSTDTQYF. The CDR3, as DNA: TGTGCCAGCAGCAGGCGCGGGGGATCCACAGATACGCAGTATTTT.

V is TRBV29-1 and J is TRBJ1-2; 8 bases match TRBD1. V gave up 8 bases and J gave up 6 bases; unmatched junction bases: 5. CDR1 is SQVTM, CDR2 ANQGSEA, per germline. This CDR3 has 11 residues. The CDR3 coding sequence is TGCAGCTCAGGACAGGGCGATGGCTACACCTTC. It encodes CSSGQGDGYTF.

This clone ranks as medium-sized. CDR3 nucleotides: TGTGCCAGCAGTCTCCGGGGGGGGCCAGGCGAGCAGTACTTC. Amino acid sequence: CASSLRGGPGEQYF. The rearrangement uses TRBV27 and TRBJ2-7; TRBD2 agrees at 8 bases. Germline CDR1 reads MNHEY; CDR2 reads SMNVEV (reference sequence). V shed 5 bases, J shed 6 bases, and the junction held 9 bases outside the gene matches. The CDR3 is 14 amino acids.

The chain is built from TRBV7-6 and TRBJ2-5; D gene ambiguous. The V end was cut by 5 bases, the J end by 4 bases, with 8 bases between. Germline CDR1 is SGHVS and CDR2 is FNYEAQ. The CDR3 is 12 residues long. CDR3 DNA: TGTGCCAGCAGCCGACCAGGAGAGACCCAGTACTTC. It encodes CASSRPGETQYF. Complete variable domain (other parts from reference TRBV7-6 and TRBJ2-5): GAGVSQSPRYKVTKRGQDVALRCDPISGHVSLYWYRQALGQGPEFLTYFNYEAQQDKSGLPNDRFSAERPEGSISTLTIQRTEQRDSAMYRCASSRPGETQYFGPGTRLLVL.

The chain couples TRBV29-1 to TRBJ2-3; no firm D call. The CDR3 has 16 amino acids. The V end was cut by 4 bases, the J end by 4 bases, with 21 bases between. CDR1 and CDR2 (germline): SQVTM, ANQGSEA. CDR3 residues: CSVVLGPTGDADTQYF. In nucleotides, the CDR3 is TGCAGCGTTGTTTTAGGGCCTACTGGTGATGCAGATACGCAGTATTTT.

The genes are TRBV9 and TRBJ1-1; D not resolved. There are 15 residues in the CDR3. V gave up 0 bases and J gave up 5 bases, with 14 bases separating them. From germline, CDR1 is SGDLS and CDR2 YYNGEE. DNA for the CDR3: TGTGCCAGCAGCGTAGTTGATGGGAGAGGAACTGAAGCTTTCTTT. It is translated as CASSVVDGRGTEAFF.

This clone was detected once. The rearrangement uses TRBV10-2 and TRBJ2-7, with D perhaps matching TRBD1 (6 bases). The germline V gene encodes CDR1 WSHSY and CDR2 SAAADI. Trimming took off 6 bases at V and 4 bases at J, with 10 bases between the two ends. This CDR3 is built from 12 residues. CDR3 residues: CASRQGKYEQYF. The DNA for the CDR3 is TGCGCCAGCAGACAGGGAAAATACGAGCAGTACTTC.

The chain is built from TRBV7-8 and TRBJ2-7; 13 nucleotides align to TRBD2. The V gene's germline CDR1 is SGHVS and CDR2 FQNEAQ. The CDR3 extends over 16 amino acids. V shed 4 bases, J shed 2 bases, and the junction held 5 bases outside the gene matches. The CDR3 region has the DNA TGTGCCAGCAGCTCCCCCGGGACTAGCGGGGCCTACGAGCAGTACTTC. The encoded protein is CASSSPGTSGAYEQYF. Variable domain in full (rest from reference TRBV7-8 and TRBJ2-7): GAGVSQSPRYKVAKRGQDVALRCDPISGHVSLFWYQQALGQGPEFLTYFQNEAQLDKSGLPSDRFFAERPEGSVSTLKIQRTQQEDSAVYLCASSSPGTSGAYEQYFGPGTRLTVT.

This chain uses TRBV2 with TRBJ1-4; 8 bases align to TRBD1. With V trimmed by 10 bases and J by 4 bases, 8 bases remained unmatched. The V gene's germline CDR1 is SNHLY and CDR2 FYNNEI. The CDR3 consists of 14 residues. CDR3 sequence: CATKRQGINEKLFF. CDR3 nucleotides: TGTGCCACCAAACGACAGGGGATTAATGAAAAACTGTTTTTT.

This clone showed up just a few times. One junction end disagrees with the germline gene, perhaps due to a read error. The chain uses TRBV30 and TRBJ1-2, with D unclear. Germline values: CDR1 GTSNPN, CDR2 SVGIG (reference sequence). The CDR3 extends over 13 amino acids. Here the CDR3 reads CAGRTNSNYGYTF. Written as DNA, the CDR3 is TGTGCCGGGAGAACGAATTCTAACTATGGCTACACCTTC.

CDR3 sequence reads: CASSNRASGNTIYF. CDR3 in DNA: TGCGCCAGCAGTAACCGGGCCTCTGGAAACACCATATATTTT. V usage is TRBV10-2 and J usage is TRBJ1-3; D call uncertain. The CDR3 consists of 14 residues. Trimming stripped 5 bases from V and 0 bases from J, with 8 bases between. CDR1 WSHSY and CDR2 SAAADI come from the germline V gene.